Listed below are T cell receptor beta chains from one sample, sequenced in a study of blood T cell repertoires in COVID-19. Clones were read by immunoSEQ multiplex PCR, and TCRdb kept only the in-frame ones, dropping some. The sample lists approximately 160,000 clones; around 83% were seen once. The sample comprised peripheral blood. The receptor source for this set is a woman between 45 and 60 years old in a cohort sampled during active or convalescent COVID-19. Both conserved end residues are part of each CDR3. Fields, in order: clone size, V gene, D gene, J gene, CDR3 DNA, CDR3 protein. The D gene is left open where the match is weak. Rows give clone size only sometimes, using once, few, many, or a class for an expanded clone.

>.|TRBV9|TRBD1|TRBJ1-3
TGTGCCAGCAGCCCCGGGACAGGGGTTGGCTCTGGAAACACCATATATTTT
CASSPGTGVGSGNTIYF
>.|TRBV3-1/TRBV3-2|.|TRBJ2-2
TGTGCCAGCAGCCAAGTCTCCACAGGGACACAACCAAACACCGGGGAGCTGTTTTTT
CASSQVSTGTQPNTGELFF
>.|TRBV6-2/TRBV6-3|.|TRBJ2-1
TGTGCCAGCAGTTACTCGAAGTTCGGGAGCTCCTACAATGAGCAGTTCTTC
CASSYSKFGSSYNEQFF
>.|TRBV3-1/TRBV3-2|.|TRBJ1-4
TGTGCCAGCAGCCAGGGGACAAGCAATGAAAAACTGTTTTTT
CASSQGTSNEKLFF
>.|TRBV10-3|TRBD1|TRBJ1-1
TGTGCCATCAGCCGGGACAGGGGTACTGAAGCTTTCTTT
CAISRDRGTEAFF
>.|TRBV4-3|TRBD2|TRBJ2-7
TGCGCCAGCAGCCAAGGGATTGGCGGGGGGACCTACGAGCAGTACTTC
CASSQGIGGGTYEQYF
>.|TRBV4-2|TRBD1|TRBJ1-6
TGTGCCAGCAGCCAAGATCACAGGGGCCCTGCGCCCCTCCACTTT
CASSQDHRGPAPLHF
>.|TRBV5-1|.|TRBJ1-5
TGCGCCAGCAGCTTGGTATCGAATCAGCCCCAGCATTTT
CASSLVSNQPQHF
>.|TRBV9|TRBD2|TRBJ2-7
TGTGCCAGCAGCGTAGCTCCCGGGACTAGCACATACGAGCAGTACTTC
CASSVAPGTSTYEQYF
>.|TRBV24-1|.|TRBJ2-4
TGTGCCACCAGTGATGGGAGGAAGGCCAAAAACATTCAGTACTTC
CATSDGRKAKNIQYF
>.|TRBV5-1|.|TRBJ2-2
TGCGCCAGCGGCAGGGGTAGCGACACCGGGGAGCTGTTTTTT
CASGRGSDTGELFF
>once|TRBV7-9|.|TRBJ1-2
TGTGCCAGCAGTTTCTCTCGACAGAACTATGGCTACACCTTC
CASSFSRQNYGYTF
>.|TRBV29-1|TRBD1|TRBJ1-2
TGCAGCGTTGAGGACAGGGACGCTGGCTACACCTTC
CSVEDRDAGYTF
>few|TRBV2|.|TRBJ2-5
TGTGCCAGCACCCAGCAAGAGACCCAGTACTTC
CASTQQETQYF
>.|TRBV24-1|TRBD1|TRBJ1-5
TGTGCCACCAGTGATGGGACAGGGGATTATAGCAATCAGCCCCAGCATTTT
CATSDGTGDYSNQPQHF
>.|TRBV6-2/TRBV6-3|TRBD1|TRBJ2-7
TGTGCCAGCAGTTCCAGGGGGCACAGTTACGAGCAGTACTTC
CASSSRGHSYEQYF
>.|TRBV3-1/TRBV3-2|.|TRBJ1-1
TGTGCCAGCAGCCAAGATCGGAGGGTAGCGGCTTTCTTT
CASSQDRRVAAFF
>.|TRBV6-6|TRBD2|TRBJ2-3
TGTGCCAGCACCCCACGGCGGGGGGGTGGAGATACGCAGTATTTT
CASTPRRGGGDTQYF
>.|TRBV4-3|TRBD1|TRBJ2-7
TGCGCCAGCAGCCAAGAACGGACAGGGGGCTACGAGCAGTACTTC
CASSQERTGGYEQYF
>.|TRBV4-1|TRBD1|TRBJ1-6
TGCGCCAGCAGCTATTCCGGGACAGGGCGTTCACCCCTCCACTTT
CASSYSGTGRSPLHF
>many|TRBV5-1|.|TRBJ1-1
TGCGCCAGTAAATCCGACAGGTCAGGGGCTGAAGCTTTCTTT
CASKSDRSGAEAFF
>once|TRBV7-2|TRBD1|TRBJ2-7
TGTGCCAGCAGCTTGCAGGGGGACTCCTACGAGCAGTACTTC
CASSLQGDSYEQYF
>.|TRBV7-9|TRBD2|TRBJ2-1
TGTGCCAGCAGCCACGGGGGGGGATTCAGCTCCTACAATGAGCAGTTCTTC
CASSHGGGFSSYNEQFF
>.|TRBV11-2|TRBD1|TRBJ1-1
TGTGCCAGCAGCCCTGAACAGGGGAGTGGAACTGAAGCTTTCTTT
CASSPEQGSGTEAFF
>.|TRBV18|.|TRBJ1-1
TGTGCCAGCTCACCAGAGGGTGAAGCTTTCTTT
CASSPEGEAFF
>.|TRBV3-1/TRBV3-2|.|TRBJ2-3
TGTGCCAGCAGCCGGGTAGCTAGCACAGATACGCAGTATTTT
CASSRVASTDTQYF
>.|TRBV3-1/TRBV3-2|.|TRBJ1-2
TGTGCCAGCAGCCCCCGGGACACCTCCAACTATGGCTACACCTTC
CASSPRDTSNYGYTF
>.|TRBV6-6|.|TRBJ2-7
TGTGCCAGCAGTTACGGCTGGTCCTACGAGCAGTACTTC
CASSYGWSYEQYF
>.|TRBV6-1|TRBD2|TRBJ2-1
TGTGCCAGCAGTGAATTAGCGGGGGGCCCCAATGAGCAGTTCTTC
CASSELAGGPNEQFF
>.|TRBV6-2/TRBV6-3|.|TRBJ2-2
TGTGCCAGCAGCCCAGGGGACACCGGGGAGCTGTTTTTT
CASSPGDTGELFF
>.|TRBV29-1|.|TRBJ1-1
TGCAGCGTCGAAACTAACACTGAAGCTTTCTTT
CSVETNTEAFF
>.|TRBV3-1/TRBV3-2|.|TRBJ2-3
TGTGCCAGCAGCCAGGGTCGCGGGGTGGAAGATACGCAGTATTTT
CASSQGRGVEDTQYF
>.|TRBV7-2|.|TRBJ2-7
TGTGCCAGCAGCTTTGGGCAGGGGTTATACGAGCAGTACTTC
CASSFGQGLYEQYF
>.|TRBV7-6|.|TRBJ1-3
TGTGCCAGCAGCTTAAGGGGCTCTGGAAACACCATATATTTT
CASSLRGSGNTIYF
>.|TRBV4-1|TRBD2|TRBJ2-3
TGCGCCAGCAGCCACCCTGTAGCGGGGGGGCAATCAGATACGCAGTATTTT
CASSHPVAGGQSDTQYF
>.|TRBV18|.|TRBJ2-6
TGTGCCAGCTCACCACTTCGTGACAGGTTAGGGGCCAACGTCCTGACTTTC
CASSPLRDRLGANVLTF
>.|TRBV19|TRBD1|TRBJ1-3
TGTGCCAGTAGTCCCCGGGACAGCTCTGGAAACACCATATATTTT
CASSPRDSSGNTIYF
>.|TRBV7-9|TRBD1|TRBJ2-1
TGTGCCAGCAGCCCCGGGACAGGGGGCCTGAATGAGCAGTTCTTC
CASSPGTGGLNEQFF
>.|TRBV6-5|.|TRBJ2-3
TGTGCCAGCAGTTGGGCGGGGGCCCCCACAGATACGCAGTATTTT
CASSWAGAPTDTQYF
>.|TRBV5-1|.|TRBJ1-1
TGCGCCAGCAGCTGGACATCATACAGACCGCCGAACACTGAAGCTTTCTTT
CASSWTSYRPPNTEAFF
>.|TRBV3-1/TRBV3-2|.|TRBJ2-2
TGTGCCAGCAGCAAAGAAGGCCTCGCGGGGGCAAGAACCGGGGAGCTGTTTTTT
CASSKEGLAGARTGELFF
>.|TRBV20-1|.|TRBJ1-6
TGCAGTGCGGGGGGAACTTCACCCCTCCACTTT
CSAGGTSPLHF
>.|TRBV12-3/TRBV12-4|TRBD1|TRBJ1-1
TGTGCCAGCAGTTTAGGTCACAGGGGGCAGGCTTTCTTT
CASSLGHRGQAFF